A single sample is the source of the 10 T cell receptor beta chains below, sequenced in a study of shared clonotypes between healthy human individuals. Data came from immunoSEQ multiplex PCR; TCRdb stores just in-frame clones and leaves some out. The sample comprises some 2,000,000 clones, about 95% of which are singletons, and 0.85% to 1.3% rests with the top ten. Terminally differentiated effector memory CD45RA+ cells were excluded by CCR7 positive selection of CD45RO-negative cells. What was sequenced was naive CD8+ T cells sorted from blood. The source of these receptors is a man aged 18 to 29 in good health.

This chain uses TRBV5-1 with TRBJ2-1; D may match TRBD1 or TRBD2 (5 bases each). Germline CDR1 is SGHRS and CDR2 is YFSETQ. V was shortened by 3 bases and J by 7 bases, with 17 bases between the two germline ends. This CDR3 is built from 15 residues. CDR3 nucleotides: TGCGCCAGCAGCTGGGATGAGAGGGGTGAGAATGAGCAGTTCTTC. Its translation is CASSWDERGENEQFF.

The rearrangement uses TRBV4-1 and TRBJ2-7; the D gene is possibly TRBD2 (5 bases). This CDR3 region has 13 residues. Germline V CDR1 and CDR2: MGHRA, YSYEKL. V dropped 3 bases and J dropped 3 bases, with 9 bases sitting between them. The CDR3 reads CASSHGDGYEQYF. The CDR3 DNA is TGCGCCAGCAGCCACGGGGATGGCTACGAGCAGTACTTC.

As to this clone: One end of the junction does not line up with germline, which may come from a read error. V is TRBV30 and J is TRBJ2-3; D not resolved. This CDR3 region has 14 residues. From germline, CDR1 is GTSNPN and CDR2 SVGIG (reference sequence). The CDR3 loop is CAWSVSQVTNTQYF. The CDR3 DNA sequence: TGTGCCTGGAGTGTAAGCCAGGTCACAAATACGCAGTATTTT.

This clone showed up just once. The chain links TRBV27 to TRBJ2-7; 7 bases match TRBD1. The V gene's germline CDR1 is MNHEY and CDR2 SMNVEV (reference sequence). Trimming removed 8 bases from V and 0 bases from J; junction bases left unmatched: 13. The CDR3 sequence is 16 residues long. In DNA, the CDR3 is TGTGCCAGCGGGGGCGGATCGGGACAGTACTCCTACGAGCAGTACTTC. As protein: CASGGGSGQYSYEQYF.

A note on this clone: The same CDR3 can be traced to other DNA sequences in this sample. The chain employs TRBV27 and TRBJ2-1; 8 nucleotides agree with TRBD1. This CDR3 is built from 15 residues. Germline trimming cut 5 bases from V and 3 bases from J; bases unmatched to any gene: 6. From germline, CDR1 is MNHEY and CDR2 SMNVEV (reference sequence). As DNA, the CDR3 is TGTGCCAGCAGTCCCGGGACAGGATTCTACAATGAGCAGTTCTTC. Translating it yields CASSPGTGFYNEQFF.

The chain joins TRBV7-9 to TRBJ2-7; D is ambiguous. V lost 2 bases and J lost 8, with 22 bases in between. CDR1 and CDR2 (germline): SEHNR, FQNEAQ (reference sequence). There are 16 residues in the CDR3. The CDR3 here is CASSLTSYSSYVKQYF. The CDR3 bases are TGTGCCAGCAGCTTAACCAGCTACTCCTCCTACGTGAAGCAGTACTTC.

The CDR3 DNA follows: TGTGCCAGCAGCTTAAGGACAGGGGAAGCCTACGAGCAGTACTTC. Translating gives CASSLRTGEAYEQYF. The chain is built from TRBV7-6 and TRBJ2-7, with TRBD1 identical over 9 bases. Per germline, CDR1 SGHVS and CDR2 FNYEAQ. This CDR3 has 15 residues. The junction had 4 bases not matched to a gene; V was cut back by 2 bases and J by 2 bases.

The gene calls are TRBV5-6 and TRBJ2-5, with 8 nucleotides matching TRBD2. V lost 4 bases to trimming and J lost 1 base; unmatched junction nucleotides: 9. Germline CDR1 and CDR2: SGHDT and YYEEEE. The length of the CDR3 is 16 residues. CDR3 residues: CASSPLGGASQETQYF. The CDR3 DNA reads TGTGCCAGCAGCCCGCTCGGGGGGGCTAGCCAAGAGACCCAGTACTTC.

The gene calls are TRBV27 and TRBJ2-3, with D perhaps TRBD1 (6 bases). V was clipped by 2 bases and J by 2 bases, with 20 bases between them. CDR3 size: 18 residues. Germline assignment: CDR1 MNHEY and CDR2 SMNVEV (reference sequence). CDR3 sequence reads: CASSLTAGAGPPTDTQYF. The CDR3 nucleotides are TGTGCCAGCAGTTTAACAGCAGGGGCAGGGCCCCCCACAGATACGCAGTATTTT.

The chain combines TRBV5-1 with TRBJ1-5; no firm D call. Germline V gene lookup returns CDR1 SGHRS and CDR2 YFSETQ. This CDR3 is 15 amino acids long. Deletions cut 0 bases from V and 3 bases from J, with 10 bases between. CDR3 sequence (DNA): TGCGCCAGCAGCTTGGTTCCAGACTACAATCAGCCCCAGCATTTT. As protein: CASSLVPDYNQPQHF.